This entry is about one T cell receptor (beta chain). The J segment lost 1 base and the V segment lost 4 bases, leaving 7 bases of the junction unmatched. CDR3 length equals 17 residues. Germline V gives CDR1 SGDLS, CDR2 YYNGEE. The data were obtained in a study of early T cells in non-severe SARS-CoV-2 infection. Individual cDNA molecules carried attached unique molecular identifiers. TCRdb redid the calling of the 5' RACE reads with MiXCR, one entry per CDR3 protein. The sample yields 85,000 to 100,000 distinct CDR3 sequences, roughly 11% seen once. This specimen was whole blood, taken at baseline. This clonotype was obtained from an adult who was a healthcare worker with PCR-confirmed SARS-CoV-2 infection or an uninfected control (not recorded which). V is TRBV9 and J is TRBJ1-3; 11 bases line up with TRBD1. The CDR3 coding sequence is TGTGCCAGCAGCCCCGGGACAGGGGGAAATTCTGGAAACACCATATATTTT. It translates to CASSPGTGGNSGNTIYF. The whole variable domain, remainder taken from reference TRBV9 and TRBJ1-3, is DSGVTQTPKHLITATGQRVTLRCSPRSGDLSVYWYQQSLDQGLQFLIQYYNGEERAKGNILERFSAQQFPDLHSELNLSSLELGDSALYFCASSPGTGGNSGNTIYFGEGSWLTVV.